This is a list of T cell receptor beta chains from one sample in a study of blood T cell repertoires in COVID-19. Clones were read by immunoSEQ multiplex PCR, and TCRdb kept only the in-frame ones, dropping some. In the table there are around 250,000 clones, 80% to 90% of which are singletons. Sample: peripheral blood. Every receptor here comes from an elderly man with acute or convalescent COVID-19. CDR3s include the opening cysteine and the closing phenylalanine or tryptophan. D genes are given only for firm matches. Size is omitted from some rows. Given values are once, few, many or a class for expanded clones.

>TRBV28|TRBJ2-1|NA|NA
CASRTALYNEQFF
TGTGCCAGCAGGACAGCGCTGTACAATGAGCAGTTCTTC
>TRBV29-1|TRBJ1-1|NA|TRBD1
CSVDPGGSTEAFF
TGCAGCGTTGACCCAGGGGGATCGACTGAAGCTTTCTTT
>TRBV2|TRBJ2-7|many|NA
CASSETPAGAYEQYF
TGTGCCAGCAGTGAGACTCCTGCCGGGGCCTACGAGCAGTACTTC
>TRBV4-1|TRBJ2-7|NA|NA
CASSQALSDGLSQYF
TGCGCCAGCAGCCAAGCACTCTCAGACGGACTTTCACAGTACTTC
>TRBV28|TRBJ1-6|NA|NA
CASSSTGLYSPLHF
TGTGCCAGCAGTTCAACGGGACTTTATTCGCCCCTCCACTTT
>TRBV24-1|TRBJ2-3|NA|TRBD1
CATSDPQGGTDTQYF
TGTGCCACCAGTGATCCACAGGGGGGCACAGATACGCAGTATTTT
>TRBV6-6|TRBJ1-1|NA|NA
CASSSVEDPEAFF
TGTGCCAGCAGTTCCGTGGAGGACCCTGAAGCTTTCTTT
>TRBV5-5|TRBJ2-3|NA|TRBD1
CASSPLQGAKDTQYF
TGTGCCAGCAGCCCACTACAGGGGGCAAAAGATACGCAGTATTTT
>TRBV3-1/TRBV3-2|TRBJ2-3|NA|TRBD2
CASSQEGAGGLNTQYF
TGTGCCAGCAGCCAAGAGGGAGCGGGGGGACTTAATACGCAGTATTTT
>TRBV28|TRBJ2-1|NA|TRBD2
CASGTSGNNEQFF
TGTGCCAGCGGGACTAGCGGGAATAATGAGCAGTTCTTC
>TRBV19|TRBJ1-6|NA|NA
CASSPAPGPLHF
TGTGCCAGTAGCCCTGCCCCAGGGCCGCTCCACTTT
>TRBV7-9|TRBJ2-1|NA|NA
CASSWGNAGSYNEQFF
TGTGCCAGCAGCTGGGGAAACGCGGGCTCCTACAATGAGCAGTTCTTC
>TRBV6-6|TRBJ2-7|NA|TRBD1
CASSYFLGQGSEQYF
TGTGCCAGCAGTTATTTTCTCGGACAGGGATCCGAGCAGTACTTC
>TRBV24-1|TRBJ2-7|NA|TRBD2
CATSVHTGGSYEQYF
TGTGCCACCAGTGTCCACACCGGGGGGTCCTACGAGCAGTACTTC
>TRBV9|TRBJ1-1|few|TRBD1
CASSVGQGEAFF
TGTGCCAGCAGCGTGGGACAGGGAGAAGCTTTCTTT
>TRBV7-3|TRBJ2-3|NA|TRBD2
CASSLSGTITDTQYF
TGTGCCAGCAGCCTTAGCGGGACAATCACAGATACGCAGTATTTT
>TRBV2|TRBJ2-7|NA|NA
CASSEYRANEQYF
TGTGCCAGCAGTGAATACAGGGCCAACGAGCAGTACTTC
>TRBV9|TRBJ2-7|NA|TRBD1
CASSPPMGQGTSSYEQYF
TGTGCCAGCAGCCCTCCCATGGGACAGGGGACGAGCTCCTACGAGCAGTACTTC
>TRBV14|TRBJ2-4|NA|NA
CASSQFQGSIQYF
TGTGCCAGCAGCCAATTCCAGGGGAGCATTCAGTACTTC
>TRBV5-1|TRBJ2-3|NA|TRBD1
CASRGQGNWDTQYF
TGCGCCAGCCGGGGACAGGGAAACTGGGATACGCAGTATTTT
>TRBV5-8|TRBJ2-5|NA|NA
CASSLGGVTETQYF
TGTGCCAGCAGCCTGGGCGGGGTGACGGAGACCCAGTACTTC
>TRBV10-1|TRBJ2-5|NA|TRBD1
CASSEWDRGQETQYF
TGCGCCAGCAGTGAGTGGGACAGGGGCCAAGAGACCCAGTACTTC
>TRBV5-4|TRBJ2-7|NA|TRBD2
CASSFISGSYEQYF
TGTGCCAGCAGCTTCATTAGCGGGAGCTACGAGCAGTACTTC
>TRBV18|TRBJ1-6|few|NA
CASSHPSGAYNSPLHF
TGTGCCAGCTCACACCCTTCAGGGGCGTATAATTCACCCCTCCACTTT
>TRBV7-2|TRBJ2-7|NA|NA
CASGSRPSYEQYF
TGTGCCAGCGGAAGCAGGCCCTCCTACGAGCAGTACTTC
>TRBV5-1|TRBJ2-1|once|TRBD2
CASSNGLAETNEQFF
TGCGCCAGCAGCAACGGACTAGCGGAAACGAATGAGCAGTTCTTC
>TRBV7-5|TRBJ2-5|NA|NA
CVRSLEALQGRGETQYF
TGTGTCAGAAGCTTAGAGGCCCTGCAGGGTAGGGGAGAGACCCAGTACTTC
>TRBV5-6|TRBJ2-5|NA|TRBD2
CASSLRTSGVETQYF
TGTGCCAGCAGCTTGAGGACTAGCGGGGTAGAGACCCAGTACTTC
>TRBV7-5|TRBJ2-4|NA|NA
CVRSLLRIAKNIQYF
TGTGTCAGAAGCTTATTGCGCATAGCCAAAAACATTCAGTACTTC
>TRBV5-1|TRBJ2-2|NA|NA
CASSSGDANTGELFF
TGCGCCAGCAGCTCGGGGGACGCGAACACCGGGGAGCTGTTTTTT
>TRBV4-2|TRBJ2-2|NA|NA
CASSQGFGGGPNTGELFF
TGTGCCAGCAGCCAAGGATTCGGCGGGGGCCCGAACACCGGGGAGCTGTTTTTT
>TRBV7-9|TRBJ1-6|NA|NA
CASSESRPGGDSPLHF
TGTGCCAGCAGCGAGTCCCGTCCGGGAGGGGATTCACCCCTCCACTTT
>TRBV24-1|TRBJ1-5|NA|NA
CATSRDTSNQPQHF
TGTGCCACCAGCCGGGACACCTCCAATCAGCCCCAGCATTTT
>TRBV7-6|TRBJ2-5|NA|TRBD2
CASSLIAGQETQYF
TGTGCCAGCAGCTTAATAGCGGGACAAGAGACCCAGTACTTC
>TRBV2|TRBJ2-7|NA|TRBD1
CASTPGTGPYEQYF
TGTGCCAGCACTCCCGGGACAGGACCCTACGAGCAGTACTTC
>TRBV4-1|TRBJ1-3|NA|TRBD1
CASSQVEGATGNTIYF
TGCGCCAGCAGCCAAGTGGAGGGGGCGACTGGAAACACCATATATTTT